The rows below give T cell receptor beta chains drawn from one sample of a study of tumor-infiltrating lymphocytes in primary liver carcinoma. TCRdb re-called the multiplex PCR reads through MiXCR, storing one row per CDR3 protein. The table records approximately 110,000 distinct CDR3 sequences, roughly 80% of them present only once. Material for sequencing was liver tumor tissue from sampling region 3. The receptor set was obtained from a man aged 35 to 55 with primary liver carcinoma and hepatitis B virus infection. Both conserved end residues are part of each CDR3. Each record gives: clone size, D gene, J gene, V gene, CDR3 DNA, CDR3 protein. A D gene is named only where the DNA matches it firmly. Size is omitted from some rows. Given values are once, few, many or a class for expanded clones.

NA	TRBD2	TRBJ2-1	TRBV6-2/TRBV6-3	TGTGCCAGCACTGGGACTAGCGCCGAGCACTACAATGAACAGTCCTTC	CASTGTSAEHYNEQSF
once	NA	TRBJ2-1	TRBV19	TGTGCCAGTAGTATAAGAGCGTACGCCCCGGAGGTCTTC	CASSIRAYAPEVF
once	TRBD2	TRBJ2-1	TRBV13	TGTGCCAGCAGCTGGAGGGGGCCAGCGGGAGGTTTGAGCTCCTACAATGAGCAGTTCTTC	CASSWRGPAGGLSSYNEQFF
NA	NA	TRBJ1-5	TRBV6-5	TGTGCCAGCAGTTACTCCCCACAACAGCCCCACCATTTT	CASSYSPQQPHHF
medium-sized	TRBD1	TRBJ2-1	TRBV4-2	TGTGCCAGCAGCCGACGGACAGGGTCAGGTGTCAATGAGCAGTTCTTC	CASSRRTGSGVNEQFF
medium-sized	NA	TRBJ1-1	TRBV30	TGTGCCTGGAGCCTCTTCGAGGGGACTGAAGCTTTCTTT	CAWSLFEGTEAFF
NA	NA	TRBJ1-2	TRBV29-1	TGCAGCGTCGAAGATAGGGGCCTCCCTTTGAGCTACTCCTTC	CSVEDRGLPLSYSF
NA	NA	TRBJ2-5	TRBV5-1	TGCACCAGCAGCTTGGATGGAGAGACCCAGTACTTC	CTSSLDGETQYF
NA	NA	TRBJ2-3	TRBV6-6	TGTGCCAGCACCCCGCCTGGGGGCACAGGTACGCACTATTTT	CASTPPGGTGTHYF
few	TRBD1	TRBJ2-2	TRBV2	TGTGCCAGCAGTATAAGACAGGGGGGGAACGGGGAGCTGTTTTTT	CASSIRQGGNGELFF
NA	NA	TRBJ2-3	TRBV29-1	TGCAGCACCTGGCCACGGGAGAGGGGCACAGATACGCCGTATTTT	CSTWPRERGTDTPYF
NA	TRBD1	TRBJ2-5	TRBV12-3/TRBV12-4	TGTGTCAGCAGTCGGGACAGCACCTTCCAAGAGACCCAGTATTTC	CVSSRDSTFQETQYF
NA	NA	TRBJ2-7	TRBV28	TGTGCCAGCAGTTTAGGCAGGGGAAGCGAGCGGTACTTC	CASSLGRGSERYF
NA	TRBD2	TRBJ2-6	TRBV6-2/TRBV6-3	TGTGCCAGCAGTACCCTAGCGGGAGGGAACTCTGGGGCCACCGTCCTGAGTTTC	CASSTLAGGNSGATVLSF
NA	TRBD2	TRBJ2-3	TRBV7-2	TGTGTCAGCAGACGGACTAGCGGTTCGGGGGGCACAGATACGCAGTATTTT	CVSRRTSGSGGTDTQYF
medium-sized	NA	TRBJ2-2	TRBV5-4	TGTGCCAGCAGCTTTGATGAGCGCACCGGGGAGCTGTTTTTT	CASSFDERTGELFF
NA	NA	TRBJ2-1	TRBV5-6	TGTGCCAGCAGCTTGGGAGGGAGCCACTCTGGGTACAGTGAGCAGTTCTTC	CASSLGGSHSGYSEQFF
NA	NA	TRBJ2-2	TRBV29-1	TGCAGGGGTGCGACAGACAGTGGCACCGGGGAGCTGTTTTTT	CRGATDSGTGELFF
NA	TRBD1	TRBJ2-5	TRBV6-5	TGTGCCAGCAGCGGGACAGGGGCAGGTGGGGAGACCCAGTACTTC	CASSGTGAGGETQYF
NA	NA	TRBJ2-3	TRBV5-5	TGTGCCAGTAGCTTGGACGGCCGGGACACAGATACGCAGAATTTT	CASSLDGRDTDTQNF
few	NA	TRBJ2-5	TRBV29-1	TGCAGTGGTGTGGACAGTGGAGGGACCCAGTACTTC	CSGVDSGGTQYF
NA	NA	TRBJ2-5	TRBV12-3/TRBV12-4	TGTGCCAGCAGTTCGGTCCATGGAGAGACCCAGTACTTC	CASSSVHGETQYF
NA	NA	TRBJ2-3	TRBV29-1	TGCAGTCTTGAGGGCGGGGCCGGCATCACGGATACGCAGTATTTT	CSLEGGAGITDTQYF
NA	NA	TRBJ2-1	TRBV12-3/TRBV12-4	TGTGGCAGTAGTTTATTAGGGAATGAGCAGTTCTTC	CGSSLLGNEQFF
NA	NA	TRBJ2-7	TRBV11-3	TGTGGCAGCAGCTTGGGACCAAGGAGCTCCTACGAGCATTACTTC	CGSSLGPRSSYEHYF
NA	NA	TRBJ2-7	TRBV14	TGTACCAGCAGCCAAACCTACGAGCAATACTTC	CTSSQTYEQYF
few	NA	TRBJ2-1	TRBV6-5	TGTGCCAGCAGTTACTCGGTCGAGCGCACTGAGCAGTTCTTC	CASSYSVERTEQFF
medium-sized	TRBD1	TRBJ2-1	TRBV12-3/TRBV12-4	TGTGCCAGCAGTCCACCCGGGACAGGCCCTTACAATGAGCAGTTCTTC	CASSPPGTGPYNEQFF
NA	NA	TRBJ2-1	TRBV29-1	TGCAGCCCCTGTTTAGGACCCAATGAACAGTTCTTC	CSPCLGPNEQFF
once	NA	TRBJ2-6	TRBV11-2	TGTGTCAGCAGCATGGGGGGAGACAGGGACATTTCCCTCTCTGAGTCCAACGTCCTGACTTTC	CVSSMGGDRDISLSESNVLTF
NA	TRBD1	TRBJ2-7	TRBV29-1	TGCAACGCCTGGACAGGTCCTTCCTACGAGCGGTACTTC	CNAWTGPSYERYF
NA	TRBD2	TRBJ2-2	TRBV12-3/TRBV12-4	TGTGCCAGCAATGATCGAGGGGCAAGCGGGAAGCTGTTTTTT	CASNDRGASGKLFF
NA	TRBD1	TRBJ2-6	TRBV5-4	TGTGCCAGCAGCTCAACACCGGGACAGGGTGGGGCCTACTTCCTGACTTTC	CASSSTPGQGGAYFLTF
NA	NA	TRBJ1-6	TRBV6-6	TGTGCCAGTAGTAATATAGGAGTTTCACCCCTCCACTTT	CASSNIGVSPLHF
NA	TRBD1	TRBJ2-1	TRBV11-3	TGTGCCAATAGCGTGGGACAGTCCTACGAGCAGTTCTTC	CANSVGQSYEQFF
NA	NA	TRBJ2-1	TRBV11-3	TGTGCCAGCAGCTTAAGCGTCTCGAACAATGTGCAATTCTTC	CASSLSVSNNVQFF
NA	TRBD2	TRBJ2-1	TRBV5-1	TGCGCCAGCTCTCTTCTAGCGGGTGGTTATGAGCAGCTCTTC	CASSLLAGGYEQLF
few	NA	TRBJ2-2	TRBV6-5	TGTGCCAACAGCCGCGGCGGCGGAGGCGGGGAGCTGTTTTTT	CANSRGGGGGELFF
NA	NA	TRBJ2-5	TRBV6-5	TGTGTCTGCAGCCCCTCGGTGAGCGGAGAGGAAGAGACCCTGTACTTC	CVCSPSVSGEEETLYF
NA	NA	TRBJ1-5	TRBV12-3/TRBV12-4	TGTGCCAGCAGCCTCTTAGACAATCTGCCCCAGCATTTT	CASSLLDNLPQHF
once	NA	TRBJ2-7	TRBV28	TGTACCTGCAGGGAAGGCGGATCCTACGAGCAGTACTTC	CTCREGGSYEQYF
NA	TRBD2	TRBJ2-7	TRBV4-2	TGTGCCAGGAGCCAACTTAGCGGGCTCTCCTACTATGAGCAGTACTTC	CARSQLSGLSYYEQYF
NA	NA	TRBJ2-6	TRBV11-2	TGTGCCAGCAGCATGGAGGGAGACTGGGGCATTTCCCTTTCTGGGGTTAACGTCCTGACTTTC	CASSMEGDWGISLSGVNVLTF
NA	NA	TRBJ2-7	TRBV11-2	TGTGCCAGCAGCCTAACTAGTAACGAGCAATGCTTC	CASSLTSNEQCF
NA	NA	TRBJ2-5	TRBV4-1	TGCGCCAGCAGCCCTGAGGACACGAAGTACGAGACCCAGTACTTC	CASSPEDTKYETQYF
few	TRBD2	TRBJ2-7	TRBV29-1	TGTAGCGTTGAAGATCCGGGCGGGAGATCCTACGAGCAGTACTTC	CSVEDPGGRSYEQYF
NA	NA	TRBJ2-5	TRBV5-4	TGTGCCAGCAGTCCCTCTATCGGGAAAACTAAAGGGAGACCCCAGTACTTC	CASSPSIGKTKGRPQYF
NA	TRBD1	TRBJ2-7	TRBV5-1	TGCGTCAGCAACATAGACAGGGTTGAGTACTTC	CVSNIDRVEYF
NA	TRBD2	TRBJ2-6	TRBV29-1	TGCAGTGTTGGAGGGACTAGCGGGAGCCTCTCTGGGGCCAGCGTCCCGACTTTC	CSVGGTSGSLSGASVPTF
NA	NA	TRBJ1-2	TRBV29-1	TGCAGCGCTGTAGGGCCCTACGGCTACACCTTC	CSAVGPYGYTF
NA	TRBD2	TRBJ2-3	TRBV10-2	TGCGCCAGCAGTGAGCCAAAAGCGGGAGTGGATACACAGTATTTT	CASSEPKAGVDTQYF
NA	TRBD2	TRBJ2-1	TRBV11-2	TGTGCTTGCAGCCTCCTGACTAGCGGGAGTAATGATGAACAGTTCTTC	CACSLLTSGSNDEQFF
NA	NA	TRBJ2-7	TRBV11-2	TGTGCCAGCAGTCCAGGGTGGGGGCGAGCCACCCACGAGCTGTACTTC	CASSPGWGRATHELYF
NA	NA	TRBJ2-3	TRBV29-1	TGCAGTGTTGATCACGGGGTTACGCAGTATTTT	CSVDHGVTQYF
many	NA	TRBJ2-1	TRBV12-3/TRBV12-4	TGTGCCAGCAGCCCGGGTTCGGGGGCAGGGGGGTACAATGAGCAGTTCTTC	CASSPGSGAGGYNEQFF
NA	NA	TRBJ2-3	TRBV11-1	TGTGCCAGCTGTTTGCCGAGGGAGAGAACTGATACGCAGTATTTT	CASCLPRERTDTQYF
NA	NA	TRBJ2-7	TRBV11-2	TGTGCCAGCAGCTTAGATGCAGTTGCCTACAGGCAGTACTTC	CASSLDAVAYRQYF
NA	NA	TRBJ2-1	TRBV7-8	TGTGCCAGCAGCTTAGGGACGATCTCCTACAATGAGCAGTTATTC	CASSLGTISYNEQLF
NA	NA	TRBJ2-5	TRBV29-1	TGCAGCGCTCTGGAATCCCAAGAGACGCAGTACTTC	CSALESQETQYF
NA	NA	TRBJ2-3	TRBV4-2	TGTGCCAGCGACCAAGAGTCAGCCCCTCACACAGATACGCAGTATTTT	CASDQESAPHTDTQYF